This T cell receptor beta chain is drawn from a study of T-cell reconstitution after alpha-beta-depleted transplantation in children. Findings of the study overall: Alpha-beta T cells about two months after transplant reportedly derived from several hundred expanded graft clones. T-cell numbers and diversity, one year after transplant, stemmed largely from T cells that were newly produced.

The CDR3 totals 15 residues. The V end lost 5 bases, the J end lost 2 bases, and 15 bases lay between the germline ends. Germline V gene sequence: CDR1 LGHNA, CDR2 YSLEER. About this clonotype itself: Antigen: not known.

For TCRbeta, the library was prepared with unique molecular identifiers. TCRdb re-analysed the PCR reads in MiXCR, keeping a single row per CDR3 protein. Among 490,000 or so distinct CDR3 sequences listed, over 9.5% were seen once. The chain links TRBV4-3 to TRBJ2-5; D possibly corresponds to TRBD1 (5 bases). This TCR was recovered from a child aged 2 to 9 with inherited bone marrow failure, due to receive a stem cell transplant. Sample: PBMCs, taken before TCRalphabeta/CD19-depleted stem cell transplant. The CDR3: CASSFDRQLQETQYF. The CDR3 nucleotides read TGCGCCAGCAGCTTCGACAGACAGCTTCAAGAGACCCAGTACTTC.